This paragraph covers one TCR beta chain sequence. The protocol was immunoSEQ multiplex PCR, while the TCRdb copy is restricted to in-frame clones and leaves out a portion. The sample carries roughly 310,000 clones, approximately 88% recorded once. The data were taken from a study of cytomegalovirus exposure and HLA in healthy donors. V shed 1 base, J shed 3 bases, and the junction held 4 bases outside the gene matches. The CDR3 is 15 residues long. Germline lookup yields CDR1 SEHNR and CDR2 FQNEAQ (reference sequence). The material sequenced was PBMCs. The TCR originated in a man aged 30 to 39 in good health and CMV-seronegative. The genes are TRBV7-9 and TRBJ2-7, with TRBD1 matching over 9 bases. CDR3 sequence reads: CASSLVTGGFYEQYF. CDR3 sequence (DNA): TGTGCCAGCAGCTTAGTTACAGGGGGCTTCTACGAGCAGTACTTC.